Listed here are 23 T cell receptor beta chains from one sample, sequenced in a study of blood T cell repertoires in COVID-19. Profiled with immunoSEQ multiplex PCR; TCRdb holds only in-frame clones, not every one. The sample lists 240,000 or so clones, 85% to 90% occurring once. Sample: peripheral blood. These receptors were collected from a woman aged 65 to 85 with active or convalescent COVID-19.

In DNA form, the CDR3 reads TGTGCCAGCCGATGGCAGGGGGCGGACAATGAGCAGTTCTTC. It codes for CASRWQGADNEQFF. V is TRBV6-5 and J is TRBJ2-1; 8 bases align to TRBD1. This CDR3 comprises 14 residues. Germline V gene data show CDR1 as MNHEY and CDR2 as SVGAGI. V gave up 8 bases and J gave up 5 bases; unmatched junction bases: 8.

The chain carries TRBV24-1 and TRBJ1-2; D might be TRBD1 (6 bases). V lost 7 bases to trimming and J lost 3 bases, with 17 bases between them. This CDR3 region has 15 residues. Germline assignment: CDR1 KGHDR and CDR2 SFDVKD. The CDR3 here is CATSAPGQLYYGYTF. DNA of the CDR3: TGTGCCACCAGCGCACCGGGACAACTATACTATGGCTACACCTTC.

This chain joins TRBV9 and TRBJ1-6; tentatively, D is TRBD1 (6 bases). The CDR3 consists of 15 residues. Trimming removed 0 bases from V and 7 bases from J, with 11 bases in between. Per the germline V gene, CDR1 is SGDLS and CDR2 is YYNGEE. Written as DNA, the CDR3 is TGTGCCAGCAGCGTAGCAGGGCAGGGGAATTCACCCCTCCACTTT. Protein: CASSVAGQGNSPLHF.

V and J are TRBV4-3 and TRBJ2-5, with 8 nucleotides matching TRBD2. This CDR3 spans 18 amino acids. Per the germline V gene, CDR1 is LGHNA and CDR2 is YSLEER. Trimming cost V 1 base and J 7 bases; bases outside gene matches: 17. In DNA, the CDR3 is TGCGCCAGCAGCCAAGTGACGGGGGGGTTCAGGGCTACAGGGACCCAGTACTTC. Translating it yields CASSQVTGGFRATGTQYF.

This sequence joins TRBV12-5 and TRBJ2-7, with TRBD2 identical over 7 bases. With V trimmed by 5 bases and J by 6 bases, 16 bases remained unmatched. Germline values: CDR1 LGHNT, CDR2 FRNRAP. CDR3 length: 16 amino acids. In nucleotides, the CDR3 is TGTGCTAGTGGTGGTTTGAAGAGGGAGGGAATCAGCGAGCAGTACTTC. It is translated as CASGGLKREGISEQYF.

The rearrangement links TRBV5-4 to TRBJ1-1, with 8 bases that match TRBD1. Germline-derived CDR1 and CDR2 are SGHNT and YYREEE (reference sequence). This CDR3 is built from 15 residues. V shed 0 bases, J shed 0 bases, and the junction held 1 base outside the gene matches. The CDR3 region has the DNA TGTGCCAGCAGCTTGGGGGGACAGGTGAACACTGAAGCTTTCTTT. Encoded protein: CASSLGGQVNTEAFF.

This chain connects TRBV11-3 to TRBJ1-1; TRBD1 might be the D (5 bases). The CDR3 has 14 residues. Trimming removed 5 bases at V and 5 bases at J, with 15 bases between. Looked up from germline, CDR1 is SGHNT and CDR2 is YENEEA. CDR3 residues: CASSPGGTSTEAFF. DNA for the CDR3: TGTGCCAGCAGCCCCGGTGGGACTTCGACTGAAGCTTTCTTT.

CDR3 protein: CASSARQGRETQYF. Written as DNA, the CDR3 is TGTGCCAGCAGCGCGCGACAGGGTCGAGAGACCCAGTACTTC. The V and J genes are TRBV9 and TRBJ2-5, with 7 bases identical to TRBD1. Germline V gene data show CDR1 as SGDLS and CDR2 as YYNGEE. This CDR3 region has 14 residues. Trimming at V came to 3 bases and at J to 4 bases, leaving 6 bases not matched to a gene.

The V and J genes are TRBV12-3 or TRBV12-4 and TRBJ2-5; possible D gene TRBD2, 5 bases. The CDR3 is made up of 13 amino acids. Trimming removed 3 bases at V and 5 bases at J, with 10 bases between. CDR3 sequence: CASSLASWETQYF. For the CDR3, the DNA is TGTGCCAGCAGTTTGGCTAGCTGGGAGACCCAGTACTTC.

The chain recombines TRBV6-2 or TRBV6-3 with TRBJ1-1; weak D call: TRBD1 (6 bases). The CDR3 sequence is 13 residues long. The germline V gene encodes CDR1 MNHEY and CDR2 SVGEGT. The ends were cut back, 0 bases at V and 6 bases at J, with 8 bases in the middle. The CDR3 nucleotides read TGTGCCAGCAGTTACTCAGCAGGGGCTGAAGCTTTCTTT. Its translation is CASSYSAGAEAFF.

This rearrangement joins TRBV18 to TRBJ2-5; a weak D match, TRBD1 (6 bases). The CDR3 is 15 amino acids. Trimming removed 3 bases at V and 5 bases at J, with 16 bases between. From germline, CDR1 is KGHSH and CDR2 LQKENI. CDR3 DNA sequence: TGTGCCAGCTCACCTTCTACAGGGCTCTACGAGACCCAGTACTTC. Amino acid sequence: CASSPSTGLYETQYF.

The V call is TRBV5-1, the J call TRBJ1-6; 8 positions agree with TRBD1. V was clipped by 4 bases and J by 6 bases; unmatched bases: 6. The CDR3 spans 15 residues. Germline values: CDR1 SGHRS, CDR2 YFSETQ. The CDR3 sequence is CASSARDRSNSPLHF. CDR3 nucleotides: TGCGCCAGCAGCGCCCGGGACAGGTCTAATTCACCCCTCCACTTT.

V is TRBV19 and J is TRBJ2-1, with a weak D call TRBD2 (6 bases). V lost 6 bases, J lost 3 bases, and 12 bases lay in between. CDR3 size: 14 residues. The germline V gene has CDR1 LNHDA and CDR2 SQIVND (reference sequence). CDR3 coding DNA: TGTGCCAGTAGGGGGGGTAGCGGCTACAATGAGCAGTTCTTC. Protein: CASRGGSGYNEQFF.

The chain uses TRBV4-3 and TRBJ2-1; possibly TRBD1 for D (5 bases). This CDR3 spans 15 amino acids. Trimming stripped 0 bases from V and 6 bases from J, with 12 bases between. Germline assignment: CDR1 LGHNA and CDR2 YSLEER. CDR3 sequence: CASSQDVGVGNEQFF. As DNA, the CDR3 is TGCGCCAGCAGCCAAGATGTAGGGGTAGGCAATGAGCAGTTCTTC.

This chain connects TRBV29-1 to TRBJ1-2, with a tentative D call TRBD1 (6 bases). CDR3 size: 14 residues. In germline, CDR1 is SQVTM, CDR2 ANQGSEA. V was clipped by 8 bases and J by 6 bases, with 22 bases between them. The CDR3 spells CSSRGAFLGDGYTF. The CDR3 coding sequence is TGCAGCTCCCGGGGGGCTTTCCTGGGAGATGGCTACACCTTC. Variable domain in full (rest from reference TRBV29-1 and TRBJ1-2): SAVISQKPSRDICQRGTSLTIQCQVDSQVTMMFWYRQQPGQSLTLIATANQGSEATYESGFVIDKFPISRPNLTFSTLTVSNMSPEDSSIYLCSSRGAFLGDGYTFGSGTRLTVV.

Only one count was recorded for this clone. V gene TRBV19 combines with J gene TRBJ1-5; D might be TRBD1 (5 bases). CDR1 and CDR2 from the germline V gene are LNHDA and SQIVND (reference sequence). Between the trimmed V and J ends, which lost 5 bases and 0 bases, there was a span of 17 bases. The CDR3 is 17 residues long. In DNA form, the CDR3 reads TGTGCCAGTAGTTTGGGGAGGGGAGGGAATAGCAATCAGCCCCAGCATTTT. It translates to CASSLGRGGNSNQPQHF.

The chain carries TRBV11-2 and TRBJ2-3, with D perhaps TRBD2 (7 bases). This CDR3 has 16 residues. Trimming left V 5 bases short and J 4 bases short, with 19 bases between. Germline CDR1 is SGHAT and CDR2 is FQNNGV. CDR3 DNA sequence: TGTGCCAGCAGCCGGGCGGGGGCCACTCAGGCAGATACGCAGTATTTT. As protein: CASSRAGATQADTQYF.

The chain joins TRBV13 to TRBJ2-7; 13 bases line up with TRBD2. The CDR3 covers 17 residues. Germline loops: CDR1 PRHDT, CDR2 FYEKMQ (reference sequence). The trim removed 5 bases at V and 1 base at J, leaving 8 bases unmatched. The CDR3 loop reads CASSPPTSGGQSYEQYF. The CDR3 DNA is TGTGCCAGCAGCCCCCCGACTAGCGGGGGGCAGTCCTACGAGCAGTACTTC.

The chain uses TRBV2 and TRBJ1-4; possible D gene TRBD1, 6 bases. V dropped 7 bases and J dropped 4 bases, with 13 bases sitting between them. This CDR3 has 14 amino acids. CDR1 is SNHLY, CDR2 FYNNEI, per germline. Written as DNA, the CDR3 is TGTGCCAGCACACCTTACAGGGATAATGAAAAACTGTTTTTT. Translating it yields CASTPYRDNEKLFF.

The V gene is TRBV4-1, the J gene TRBJ2-3, with 10 bases identical to TRBD2. Trimming took 1 base from V and 6 from J; bases not matched to a gene: 4. This CDR3 spans 15 amino acids. The germline V gene has CDR1 MGHRA and CDR2 YSYEKL. CDR3 region: CASSQGQRGGDTQYF. The CDR3 bases are TGCGCCAGCAGCCAAGGGCAGCGGGGGGGCGATACGCAGTATTTT.

The chain recombines TRBV5-1 with TRBJ2-5; D is possibly TRBD1 (5 bases). The CDR3 sequence is 14 residues long. V was cut by 2 bases and J by 4 bases, with 12 bases left in between. Looked up from germline, CDR1 is SGHRS and CDR2 is YFSETQ. The CDR3, as DNA: TGCGCCAGCAGCTTACCCGCTAGGGGAGAGACCCAGTACTTC. Residues: CASSLPARGETQYF.

The V gene is TRBV6-2 or TRBV6-3, the J gene TRBJ2-7, with TRBD1 as a possible D gene (6 bases). Germline V CDR1 and CDR2: MNHEY, SVGEGT. Trimming left V 2 bases short and J 1 base short, with 15 bases between. This CDR3 spans 16 amino acids. Written as DNA, the CDR3 is TGTGCCAGCAGTTACACTGGACAGACTCCATCCTACGAGCAGTACTTC. It is translated as CASSYTGQTPSYEQYF.

The chain links TRBV14 to TRBJ1-4, with 7 positions matching TRBD1. This CDR3 is 18 amino acids long. V lost 4 bases and J lost 11; bases outside the gene matches: 22. Germline assignment: CDR1 SGHDN and CDR2 FVKESK. CDR3 sequence: CASSPRRTGIPSSGKLFF. The CDR3 coding sequence is TGTGCCAGCAGCCCCCGGAGGACAGGCATACCCTCCTCGGGGAAACTGTTTTTT.